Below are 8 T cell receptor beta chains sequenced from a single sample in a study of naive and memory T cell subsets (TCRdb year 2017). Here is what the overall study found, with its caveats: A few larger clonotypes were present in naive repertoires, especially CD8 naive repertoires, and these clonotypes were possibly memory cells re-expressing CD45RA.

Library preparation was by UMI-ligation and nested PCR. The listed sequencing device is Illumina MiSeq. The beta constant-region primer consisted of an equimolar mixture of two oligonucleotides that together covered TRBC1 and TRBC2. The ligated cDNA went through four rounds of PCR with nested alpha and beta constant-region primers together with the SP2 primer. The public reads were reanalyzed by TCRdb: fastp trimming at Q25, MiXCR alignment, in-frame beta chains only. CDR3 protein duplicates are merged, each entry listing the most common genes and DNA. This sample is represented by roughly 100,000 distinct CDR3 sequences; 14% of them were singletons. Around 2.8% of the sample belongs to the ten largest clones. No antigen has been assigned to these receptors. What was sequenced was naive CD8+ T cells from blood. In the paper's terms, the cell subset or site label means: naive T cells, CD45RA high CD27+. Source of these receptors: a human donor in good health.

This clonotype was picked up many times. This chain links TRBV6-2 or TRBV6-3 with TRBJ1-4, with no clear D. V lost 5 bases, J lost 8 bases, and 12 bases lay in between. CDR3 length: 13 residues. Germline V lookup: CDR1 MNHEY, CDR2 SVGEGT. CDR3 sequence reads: CASSPYLEEKLFF. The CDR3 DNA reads TGTGCCAGCAGTCCATATTTGGAGGAAAAACTGTTTTTT.

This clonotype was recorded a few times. The CDR3 loop is CASSLMAPEQFF. Here the CDR3 DNA reads TGTGCCAGCAGCTTAATGGCACCTGAGCAGTTCTTC. The chain employs TRBV7-9 and TRBJ2-1; D is unclear. The CDR3 has 12 amino acids. Trimming cost V 2 bases and J 9 bases, with 8 bases left between them. Per the germline V gene, CDR1 is SEHNR and CDR2 is FQNEAQ (reference sequence).

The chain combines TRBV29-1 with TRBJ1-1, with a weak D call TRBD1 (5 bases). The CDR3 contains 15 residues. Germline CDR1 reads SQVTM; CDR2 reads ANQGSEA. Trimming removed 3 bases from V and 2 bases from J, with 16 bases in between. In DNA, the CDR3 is TGCAGCGTTGATACGGGGCCCGGGCCCAACACTGAAGCTTTCTTT. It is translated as CSVDTGPGPNTEAFF.

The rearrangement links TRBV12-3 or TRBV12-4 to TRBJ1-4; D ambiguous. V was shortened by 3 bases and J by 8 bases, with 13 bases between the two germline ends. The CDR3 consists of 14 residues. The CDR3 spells CASSFSTMKEKLFF. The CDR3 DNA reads TGTGCCAGCAGTTTCTCGACTATGAAGGAAAAACTGTTTTTT.

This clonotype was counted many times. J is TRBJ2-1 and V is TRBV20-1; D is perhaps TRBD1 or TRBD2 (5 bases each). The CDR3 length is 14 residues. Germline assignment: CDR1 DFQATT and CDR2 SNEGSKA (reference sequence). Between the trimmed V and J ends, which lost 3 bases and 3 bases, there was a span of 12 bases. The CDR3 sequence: CSASGAGHYNEQFF. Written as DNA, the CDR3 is TGCAGTGCTAGCGGGGCAGGGCACTACAATGAGCAGTTCTTC.

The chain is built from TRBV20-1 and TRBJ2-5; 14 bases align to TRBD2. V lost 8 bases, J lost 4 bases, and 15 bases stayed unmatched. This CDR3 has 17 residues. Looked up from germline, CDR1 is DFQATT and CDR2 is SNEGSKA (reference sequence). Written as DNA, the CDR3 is TGCAGTTCCACAGAGAGGACTAGCGGGAGGTTCCCAGAGACCCAGTACTTC. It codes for CSSTERTSGRFPETQYF.

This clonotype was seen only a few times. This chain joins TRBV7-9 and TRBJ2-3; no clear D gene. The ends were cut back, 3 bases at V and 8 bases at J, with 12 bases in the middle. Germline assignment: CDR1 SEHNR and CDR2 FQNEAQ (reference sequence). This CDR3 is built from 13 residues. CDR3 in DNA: TGTGCCAGCAGCTTCCCACGTGACTTTACGCAGTATTTT. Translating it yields CASSFPRDFTQYF.

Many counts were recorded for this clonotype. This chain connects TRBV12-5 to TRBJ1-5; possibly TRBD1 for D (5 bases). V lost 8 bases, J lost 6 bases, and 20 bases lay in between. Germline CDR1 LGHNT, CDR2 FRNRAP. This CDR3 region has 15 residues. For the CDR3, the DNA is TGTGCTAGTTCATGGTGGGGGGAGCAGGGTCAGCCCCAGCATTTT. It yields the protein CASSWWGEQGQPQHF.